This TCR beta chain comes out of a study of T cells in Graves' hyperthyroidism and ophthalmopathy. Notes on the study in general: Appearing also in blood were most of the thyroid clonotypes expanded above 0.001.

There were TCR beta CDR3 regions amplified from RNA transcripts. The HTBI set primed first-round TCR CDR3 RT-PCR. Using its own MiXCR run on the multiplex PCR reads, TCRdb lists one record per CDR3 protein. The sample contains hundreds of thousands of distinct CDR3 sequences, 11% to 15% of which appear only once. Losses at the gene ends were 1 base for V and 7 bases for J; bases not matched to a gene: 2. The CDR3 has 15 residues. Per the germline V gene, CDR1 is ENHRY and CDR2 is SYGVKD. This clonotype turned up a few times. The antigen is undetermined. Sequencing was carried out using blood. This chain uses TRBV10-3 with TRBJ2-2; TRBD2 aligns across 11 bases. This TCR came from a woman under 30 with Graves' hyperthyroidism. The CDR3 sequence: CAISELAGGNGELFF. The CDR3 bases are TGTGCCATCAGTGAGTTAGCGGGAGGGAACGGGGAGCTGTTTTTT.